This is a list of T cell receptor beta chains from one sample in a study of OX40 agonist ivuxolimab in advanced cancers. Here immunoSEQ multiplex PCR was the method, and the copy in TCRdb shows in-frame clones only, minus some. Of more than 80,000 clones listed, 70% to 90% are singletons. The sequenced sample was CD4+ or CD8+ T cells sorted from blood, obtained in a trial of the OX40 agonist ivuxolimab. The receptor set was obtained from an adult with an advanced solid tumor such as melanoma, head and neck, liver or kidney cancer. Both conserved end residues are part of each CDR3. The D gene is left open where the match is weak. Expanded clones are given a class, and other clones once, few, many or no size at all.

v_call,clone_size,j_call,d_call,cdr3_nt,cdr3_aa
TRBV30,-,TRBJ2-1,-,TGTGCCTGGAGTCCCCGCTCTAACAATGAGCAGTTCTTC,CAWSPRSNNEQFF
TRBV28,-,TRBJ2-7,TRBD2,TGTGCCAGCACACTGGGAGCGGGAGTTCGTGAGCAGTACTTC,CASTLGAGVREQYF
TRBV5-4,-,TRBJ2-7,-,TGTGCCAGCAGCTTGGATCCGGACAACTACGAGCAGTACTTC,CASSLDPDNYEQYF
TRBV19,-,TRBJ1-5,-,TGTGCCAGTAGCGCGGGAGGTAATCAGCCCCAGCATTTT,CASSAGGNQPQHF
TRBV29-1,-,TRBJ1-2,-,TGCAGCGTTGGGCAGCCTTATGGCTACACCTTC,CSVGQPYGYTF
TRBV7-9,-,TRBJ2-1,TRBD2,TGTGCCAGCAGGTCCGGGACTAGCTTACATGAGCAGTTCTTC,CASRSGTSLHEQFF
TRBV20-1,-,TRBJ2-5,-,TGCAGTGCTAGAGAAGGACTAAGCCAGTACTTC,CSAREGLSQYF
TRBV28,-,TRBJ2-1,TRBD2,TGTGCCAGCAGTTGGGCCGGGAGGGCCTCCTACAATGAGCAGTTCTTC,CASSWAGRASYNEQFF
TRBV4-1,-,TRBJ2-7,TRBD1,TGCGCCAGCAGCCACAAAGGAGAGGGGACAGGAAAATCCTACGAGCAGTACTTC,CASSHKGEGTGKSYEQYF
TRBV19,few,TRBJ1-5,-,TGTGCCACCGCCGGTGGCAGCCATCAGCCCCAGCATTTT,CATAGGSHQPQHF
TRBV18,-,TRBJ1-3,-,TGTGCCAGCTCACCTGCCTCTGGAAACACCATATATTTT,CASSPASGNTIYF
TRBV4-1,-,TRBJ2-1,-,TGCGCCAGCAGCCAAGGACCAGGGGATGGTGAGCAGTTCTTC,CASSQGPGDGEQFF
TRBV7-9,-,TRBJ2-7,-,TGTGCCAGCAGCCGGGACCCCTACGAGCAGTACTTC,CASSRDPYEQYF
TRBV6-5,-,TRBJ2-1,TRBD2,TGTGCCAGCAGTTACTCGATGGGACTAGACAATGAGCAGTTCTTC,CASSYSMGLDNEQFF
TRBV9,once,TRBJ1-4,-,TGTGCCAGCAGCGTAGGACCCTTTGCAACTAATGAAAAACTGTTTTTT,CASSVGPFATNEKLFF
TRBV5-1,-,TRBJ2-3,-,TGCGCCAGCAGTCACGCAACCTTTAGCACAGATACGCAGTATTTT,CASSHATFSTDTQYF
TRBV7-2,-,TRBJ2-1,TRBD2,TGTGCCAGCAGCTTCGATAGGACTAGCGGGATCTACAATGAGCAGTTCTTC,CASSFDRTSGIYNEQFF
TRBV2,-,TRBJ1-2,TRBD1,TGTGCCAGCAACCCGACAGGGGGGACTAACTATGGCTACACCTTC,CASNPTGGTNYGYTF
TRBV7-2,-,TRBJ1-5,-,TGTGCCAGCAGCCCGATGGAAGGGCCGCCCCAGCATTTT,CASSPMEGPPQHF
TRBV7-9,few,TRBJ1-2,TRBD1,TGTGCCAGCAGCAAAGGACAGGGAGGGACTAACTATGGCTACACCTTC,CASSKGQGGTNYGYTF
TRBV6-5,-,TRBJ2-1,TRBD2,TGTGCCAGCAGTTACGCCGGGACTAGCGGGAATAAGCAGTTCTTC,CASSYAGTSGNKQFF
TRBV11-2,-,TRBJ2-3,TRBD2,TGTGCCAGCAGCTCTGGGACTAGCGGGAGTACGCAGTATTTT,CASSSGTSGSTQYF
TRBV6-1,-,TRBJ2-7,TRBD1,TGTGCCAGCAGTGCGGGACAGTCTCCCTACGAGCAGTACTTC,CASSAGQSPYEQYF
TRBV10-3,-,TRBJ2-7,TRBD2,TGTGCCATCAGGAGGACGGCGGGAGAAGGTAGCGAGCAGTACTTC,CAIRRTAGEGSEQYF
TRBV5-1,-,TRBJ2-2,-,TGCGCCAGCAGCTTCCAGACAAGCCCGAACACCGGGGAGCTGTTTTTT,CASSFQTSPNTGELFF
TRBV6-1,few,TRBJ1-5,TRBD1,TGTGCCAGCAGTGACGGCAGGGGGCGAGGTCAGCCCCAGCATTTT,CASSDGRGRGQPQHF